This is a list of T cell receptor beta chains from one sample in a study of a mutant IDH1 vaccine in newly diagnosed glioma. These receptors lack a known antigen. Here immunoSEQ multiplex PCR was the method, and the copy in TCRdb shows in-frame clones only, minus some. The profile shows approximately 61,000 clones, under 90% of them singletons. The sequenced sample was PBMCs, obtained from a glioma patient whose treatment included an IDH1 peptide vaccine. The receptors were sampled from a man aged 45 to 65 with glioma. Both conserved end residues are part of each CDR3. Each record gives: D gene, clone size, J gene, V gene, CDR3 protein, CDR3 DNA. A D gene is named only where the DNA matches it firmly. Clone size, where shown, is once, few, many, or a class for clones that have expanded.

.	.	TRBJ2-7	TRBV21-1	CASRREAGLIEQYF	TGTGCCAGCAGACGCGAAGCGGGACTGATCGAGCAGTACTTC
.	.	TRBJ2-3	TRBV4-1	CASSPEDPDTQYF	TGCGCCAGCAGCCCTGAGGACCCAGATACGCAGTATTTT
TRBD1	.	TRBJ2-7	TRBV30	CAWARRGQAGYEQYF	TGTGCCTGGGCGAGACGGGGACAGGCTGGCTACGAGCAGTACTTC
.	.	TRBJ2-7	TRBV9	CASSVNPGEEQYF	TGTGCCAGCAGCGTAAATCCAGGGGAGGAGCAGTACTTC
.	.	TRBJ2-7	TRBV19	CASSSSSSYEQYF	TGTGCCAGTAGTAGCTCCTCGTCCTACGAGCAGTACTTC
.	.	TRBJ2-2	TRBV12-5	CASGMTGNTGELFF	TGTGCTAGTGGGATGACAGGGAACACCGGGGAGCTGTTTTTT
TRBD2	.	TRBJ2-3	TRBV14	CASSRGWTSGRARPDTQYF	TGTGCCAGCAGCCGAGGGTGGACTAGCGGGAGGGCCCGACCAGATACGCAGTATTTT
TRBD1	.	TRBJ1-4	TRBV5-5	CASSFSGGANEKLFF	TGTGCCAGCAGCTTTTCAGGGGGTGCTAATGAAAAACTGTTTTTT
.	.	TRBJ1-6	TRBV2	CASSEDRLNSPLHF	TGTGCCAGCAGTGAAGACAGGCTAAATTCACCCCTCCACTTT
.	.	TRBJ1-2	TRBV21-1	CASSIGPPYGYTF	TGTGCCAGCAGCATCGGGCCTCCCTATGGCTACACCTTC
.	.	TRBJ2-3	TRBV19	CASSMGGGRMDTQYF	TGTGCCAGTAGTATGGGGGGGGGCCGAATGGATACGCAGTATTTT
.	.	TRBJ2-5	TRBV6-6	CASSLTPGSQYF	TGTGCCAGCAGCTTGACCCCCGGGTCCCAGTACTTC
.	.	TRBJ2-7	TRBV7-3	CASSLGPSYEQYF	TGTGCCAGCAGCTTGGGACCCTCTTACGAGCAGTACTTC
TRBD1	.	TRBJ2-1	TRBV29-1	CSVRTGVVNEQFF	TGCAGCGTCCGGACAGGGGTGGTAAATGAGCAGTTCTTC
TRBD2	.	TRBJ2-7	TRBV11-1	CASSQGGRVYEQYF	TGTGCCAGCAGCCAGGGCGGGAGAGTCTACGAGCAGTACTTC
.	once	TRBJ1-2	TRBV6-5	CASRPTSSGYTF	TGTGCCAGCAGGCCTACAAGTTCTGGCTACACCTTC
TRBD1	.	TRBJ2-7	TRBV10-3	CAISPGTGGAGSYEQYF	TGTGCCATCAGCCCCGGGACAGGGGGCGCGGGGAGCTACGAGCAGTACTTC
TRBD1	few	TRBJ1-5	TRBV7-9	CASSHTGELQPQHF	TGTGCCAGCAGCCACACAGGGGAGCTTCAGCCCCAGCATTTT
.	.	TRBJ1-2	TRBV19	CASNPQDRPNYGYTF	TGTGCCAGTAATCCACAGGACAGACCTAACTATGGCTACACCTTC
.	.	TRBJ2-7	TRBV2	CASRPGTSDYEQYF	TGTGCCAGCAGGCCGGGAACTTCGGACTACGAGCAGTACTTC
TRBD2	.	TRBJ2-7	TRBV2	CASSLGGYEQYF	TGTGCCAGCAGTCTCGGGGGGTACGAGCAGTACTTC
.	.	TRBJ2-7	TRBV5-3	CARSLGRGYEQYF	TGTGCCAGAAGCCTGGGAAGAGGCTACGAGCAGTACTTC
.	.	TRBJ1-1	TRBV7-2	CASSQRPDRTEAFF	TGTGCCAGCAGCCAAAGGCCCGACAGGACTGAAGCTTTCTTT
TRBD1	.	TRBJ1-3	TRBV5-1	CASSVGQGNTIYF	TGCGCCAGCAGCGTGGGACAGGGAAACACCATATATTTT
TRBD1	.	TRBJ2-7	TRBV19	CASSIAGGWWEQYF	TGTGCCAGTAGTATAGCAGGGGGCTGGTGGGAGCAGTACTTC